This TCR beta chain was retrieved from a study of T cells after yellow fever vaccination. Study-wide results and caveats: Most clones from primary vaccination resurfaced after the booster (around 97% CD4, 75% to 90% CD8). Weaker overall, the secondary response nonetheless peaked faster (day 5 versus 15).

This clonotype was recorded a few times. Antigen unknown. The CDR3 is made up of 11 amino acids. CDR1 and CDR2 (germline): ENHRY, SYGVKD. V dropped 8 bases and J dropped 4 bases, with 9 bases sitting between them. Conversion of TCR transcripts into cDNA relied on 5'RACE template switching, which added a universal primer site and UMIs. One entry per CDR3 protein results from TCRdb running MiXCR on the 5' RACE reads. The sample comprises 550,000 or so distinct CDR3 sequences, roughly 19% of which are singletons, and over 11% rests with the top ten. This specimen was PBMCs, taken 15 days after the yellow fever booster vaccination. The chain carries TRBV10-3 and TRBJ2-7; no definite D call. The clonotype originates from a man in his thirties or forties who received the YFV17D yellow fever vaccine. The CDR3 nucleotides are TGTGCCATCCGAGAAGGGTACGAGCAGTACTTC. Translating it yields CAIREGYEQYF.